Listed below are T cell receptor beta chains from one sample, sequenced in a study of cytomegalovirus exposure and HLA in healthy donors. Sequenced by immunoSEQ multiplex PCR; TCRdb stores in-frame clones only, minus some. This listing includes about 140,000 clones. The sample was PBMCs. Receptors originate from a man in his forties in good health and CMV-seronegative. The CDR3 runs from the conserved cysteine through the conserved F or W.

V	J	CDR3
TRBV4-1	TRBJ2-5	CASSQERVAGGRVETQYF
TRBV4-3	TRBJ2-5	CASSQDYEETQYF
TRBV5-4	TRBJ1-6	CASRAGTGADNSPLHF
TRBV6-6	TRBJ1-2	CASSYLLRDPNYGYTF
TRBV11-1	-	CASSHRQISAYEQYF
TRBV7-7	TRBJ2-3	CASSLEGRSTDTQYF
TRBV7-2	TRBJ1-3	CASSLDRVGGNTIYF
TRBV7-3	TRBJ1-1	CASSLTGPTKAFF
TRBV10-2	TRBJ2-7	CASSEYRDRLDEQYF
TRBV27	TRBJ2-5	CASSAPWGTSGQETQYF
TRBV5-5	TRBJ1-1	CASSARQNMNTEAFF
TRBV11-1	TRBJ1-3	CASSFRDSGNTIYF
TRBV5-8	TRBJ1-2	CASSRRTDNYGYTF
TRBV5-6	TRBJ2-5	CASTGGETQYF
TRBV7-9	TRBJ2-3	CASSFSGGRDTQYF
TRBV5-1	TRBJ1-6	CASSLDGPPLHF
TRBV7-2	TRBJ2-3	CASSFSGGSSTDTQYF
TRBV18	TRBJ2-2	CASSPQPGLNTGELFF
TRBV27	TRBJ2-1	CASTELAGANEQFF
TRBV5-1	TRBJ1-6	CASSDDSMNSPLHF
TRBV2	TRBJ2-2	CASSSTGAITGELFF
TRBV18	TRBJ2-7	CASSPGQGNSYEQYF
TRBV2	TRBJ2-5	CASRDSQETQYF